Listed below are T cell receptor beta chains from one sample, sequenced in a study of T-cell memory formation after mild COVID-19. In TCRdb, the 5' RACE reads were re-called with MiXCR into one record per CDR3 protein. In the table there are 210,000 or so distinct CDR3 sequences, around 17% of which are singletons. Sequencing used PBMCs or a T cell subset sorted from them (not recorded which). The receptors come from an adult woman who had mild COVID-19 (a few samples of this study predate the infection). Cell type and time point are not known. Both conserved end residues are part of each CDR3. A D gene is named only where the DNA matches it firmly. Clone size, where shown, is once, few, many, or a class for clones that have expanded.

>TRBJ2-7|TRBV4-3|NA|NA
CASSQDFPLRYYEQYF
TGCGCCAGCAGCCAAGATTTTCCCCTCCGCTACTACGAGCAGTACTTC
>TRBJ2-3|TRBV5-1|NA|few
CASSLVGPLSTDTQYF
TGCGCCAGCAGCTTGGTAGGGCCGCTAAGCACAGATACGCAGTATTTT
>TRBJ1-1|TRBV20-1|TRBD1|NA
CSALGQGAVGTEAFF
TGCAGTGCTCTAGGACAGGGGGCGGTTGGCACTGAAGCTTTCTTT
>TRBJ1-4|TRBV20-1|NA|NA
CSAAVATNEKLFF
TGCAGTGCGGCAGTTGCAACTAATGAAAAACTGTTTTTT
>TRBJ1-2|TRBV6-6|NA|few
CASSYSQGPDGYTF
TGTGCCAGCAGTTACTCACAGGGACCGGATGGCTACACCTTC
>TRBJ2-5|TRBV5-1|NA|NA
CASSLTGHDQETQYF
TGCGCCAGCAGCTTAACAGGGCACGACCAAGAGACCCAGTACTTC
>TRBJ1-1|TRBV20-1|NA|NA
CSASQASVGNTEAFF
TGCAGTGCTAGCCAAGCGTCCGTAGGGAACACTGAAGCTTTCTTT
>TRBJ2-3|TRBV29-1|NA|NA
CSVERSSDTQYF
TGCAGCGTTGAAAGGAGTTCGGATACGCAGTATTTT
>TRBJ2-1|TRBV12-3/TRBV12-4|NA|NA
CASSLGPLAGAEQFF
TGTGCCAGCAGTTTAGGCCCCTTGGCGGGGGCGGAGCAGTTCTTC
>TRBJ1-5|TRBV15|NA|NA
CAISGGGPNQPQHF
TGTGCCATCAGTGGCGGAGGACCCAATCAGCCCCAGCATTTT
>TRBJ1-2|TRBV7-9|TRBD1|few
CASSLDRNGYTF
TGTGCCAGCAGCCTGGACAGGAATGGCTACACCTTC
>TRBJ2-5|TRBV4-1|TRBD2|many
CASSQGLAGGWETQYF
TGCGCCAGCAGCCAAGGTCTAGCGGGGGGCTGGGAGACCCAGTACTTC
>TRBJ2-2|TRBV12-3/TRBV12-4|NA|NA
CASSFRSRRSGELFF
TGTGCCAGCAGTTTCAGGAGTAGGAGGTCCGGGGAGCTGTTTTTT
>TRBJ1-1|TRBV20-1|TRBD1|NA
CSARDPGTGQSEAFF
TGCAGTGCTAGAGACCCTGGGACAGGTCAGAGTGAAGCTTTCTTT
>TRBJ2-6|TRBV28|NA|NA
CASSTPAAGSGANVLTF
TGTGCCAGCAGTACCCCGGCAGCCGGCTCTGGGGCCAACGTCCTGACTTTC
>TRBJ2-2|TRBV7-6|NA|NA
CASIDGPDYRELFF
TGTGCCAGCATCGACGGCCCAGACTACCGGGAGCTGTTTTTT